The next 2 T cell receptor beta chains were all read from a single sample in a study of cytomegalovirus exposure and HLA in healthy donors. 60 Vbeta and 13 Jbeta primers were used in PCR. The protocol was immunoSEQ multiplex PCR, while the TCRdb copy is restricted to in-frame clones and leaves out a portion. The data contain more than 95,000 clones, 75% to 85% of them singletons. Specimen: PBMCs. All receptors come from a man aged 25-45 years in good health and CMV-seronegative.

This sequence joins TRBV10-3 and TRBJ2-1, with TRBD1 identical over 8 bases. The V and J ends lost 6 bases and 0 bases, in that order; junction bases with no gene match: 4. This CDR3 contains 15 residues. CDR1 is ENHRY and CDR2 is SYGVKD in the germline V gene. The CDR3 DNA reads TGTGCCATCAGGAGACAGGGGAGCTCCTACAATGAGCAGTTCTTC. The encoded protein is CAIRRQGSSYNEQFF.

CDR3 coding DNA: TGTGCCTTCTCACAGGGGGCGGACGAGCAGTACTTC. Its protein is CAFSQGADEQYF. The rearrangement joins TRBV30 to TRBJ2-7; TRBD1 aligns across 9 bases. Germline V CDR1 and CDR2: GTSNPN, SVGIG (reference sequence). CDR3 length equals 12 residues. With V trimmed by 7 bases and J by 5 bases, 6 bases remained unmatched.